The next 28 T cell receptor beta chains were all read from a single sample in a study of Graves' ophthalmopathy and Graves' hyperthyroidism. RNA transcripts served as template for amplifying TCR beta CDR3 sequences. The library came from an HTBI-primed first-round RT-PCR and a second-round multiplex PCR. Each CDR3 protein gets one entry after TCRdb re-called the multiplex PCR reads with MiXCR. Of about 620,000 distinct CDR3 sequences in the sample, 20% to 25% are singletons; the top ten hold approximately 7%. The source material was peripheral blood. The receptors shown here come from a woman between 18 and 29 years old with stable Graves' hyperthyroidism. Some clones in this sample may be carry-over from other donors' samples.

This clonotype was seen ten or more times. The chain links TRBV5-1 to TRBJ2-4; maybe TRBD1 (5 bases). This CDR3 has 11 residues. Germline-derived CDR1 and CDR2 are SGHRS and YFSETQ. The V end was cut by 6 bases, the J end by 8 bases, with 9 bases between. For the CDR3, the DNA is TGCGCCAGCACTAAAGGGGACATTCAGTACTTC. Translating it yields CASTKGDIQYF. The complete variable domain, with remaining parts taken from reference TRBV5-1 and TRBJ2-4, reads KAGVTQTPRYLIKTRGQQVTLSCSPISGHRSVSWYQQTPGQGLQFLFEYFSETQRNKGNFPGRFSGRQFSNSRSEMNVSTLELGDSALYLCASTKGDIQYFGAGTRLSVL.

This clonotype was recorded many times. The junction departs from the called germline gene at one end, perhaps through a read error. The CDR3 here is CASSLSGARYGYTF. Here the CDR3 DNA reads TGTGCCAGCAGTTTATCGGGGGCGCGCTATGGTTACACCTTC. J is TRBJ1-2 and V is TRBV27, with a possible D match to TRBD1 (6 bases). The CDR3 spans 14 residues. Germline V gene lookup returns CDR1 MNHEY and CDR2 SMNVEV (reference sequence).

Many counts were recorded for this clonotype. The chain has TRBV18 and TRBJ2-5; tentative D call: TRBD2 (6 bases). This CDR3 region has 15 residues. Looked up from germline, CDR1 is KGHSH and CDR2 is LQKENI. V was shortened by 0 bases and J by 6 bases, with 14 bases between the two germline ends. The CDR3 region has the DNA TGTGCCAGCTCACCACCGTCAGGGAGGATGAAGACCCAGTACTTC. Translation: CASSPPSGRMKTQYF.

This clonotype was counted ten times or more. The V call is TRBV18, the J call TRBJ1-2, with D hard to call. V lost 5 bases and J lost 0, with 7 bases in between. The CDR3 spans 13 residues. Germline CDR1 and CDR2: KGHSH and LQKENI. CDR3 nucleotide sequence: TGTGCCAGCTCAATAGAATCTAACTATGGCTACACCTTC. Its protein is CASSIESNYGYTF.

To note about this clonotype: The junction and the germline gene differ at one end; a read error may be behind it. The genes are TRBV7-2 and TRBJ1-1; TRBD1 is a possible D gene (6 bases). The CDR3 totals 15 residues. Germline V CDR1 and CDR2: SGHTA, FQGNSA. In DNA form, the CDR3 reads TGTGCCAGCAGGAACTCCGGGACACAGTACACTGATGCTTTCTTT. Protein sequence: CASRNSGTQYTDAFF.

This clonotype has at least ten counts. The J gene is TRBJ1-5, the V gene TRBV19, with 7 bases identical to TRBD1. The V and J ends lost 8 bases and 1 base, in that order; junction bases with no gene match: 11. The CDR3 totals 16 residues. Germline V lookup: CDR1 LNHDA, CDR2 SQIVND (reference sequence). The CDR3 here is CASYGQGVRSNQPQHF. DNA for the CDR3: TGTGCCAGTTATGGGCAGGGGGTCAGGAGCAATCAGCCCCAGCATTTT. Looking up the rest from reference TRBV19 and TRBJ1-5 gives the full variable domain: DGGITQSPKYLFRKEGQNVTLSCEQNLNHDAMYWYRQDPGQGLRLIYYSQIVNDFQKGDIAEGYSVSREKKESFPLTVTSAQKNPTAFYLCASYGQGVRSNQPQHFGDGTRLSIL.

This clonotype came up many times. This sequence joins TRBV28 and TRBJ1-3; D may be TRBD1 (6 bases). In germline, CDR1 is MDHEN, CDR2 SYDVKM. The CDR3 spans 14 residues. Trimming cost V 6 bases and J 4 bases, with 13 bases left between them. CDR3 residues: CASRPQGIGNTIYF. DNA of the CDR3: TGTGCCAGCAGGCCACAGGGAATAGGAAACACCATATATTTT.

This clonotype appeared a few times. This chain links TRBV9 with TRBJ2-3; D not certain. CDR3 length: 13 residues. Trimming pared 0 bases from V and 4 bases from J, leaving 6 bases between. The germline gives CDR1 SGDLS, CDR2 YYNGEE. The CDR3 DNA sequence: TGTGCCAGCAGCGTAGGTCCGGCAGATACGCAGTATTTT. Protein product: CASSVGPADTQYF.

The V gene is TRBV19, the J gene TRBJ2-6, with D possibly called TRBD1 or TRBD2 (5 bases each). Per the germline V gene, CDR1 is LNHDA and CDR2 is SQIVND (reference sequence). The CDR3 is made up of 15 amino acids. Deletions cut 11 bases from V and 2 bases from J, with 16 bases between. Here the CDR3 reads CAWSVLGAGANVLTF. Written as DNA, the CDR3 is TGTGCCTGGAGTGTCCTGGGGGCTGGGGCCAACGTCCTGACTTTC.

This clonotype was counted at least ten times. V and J are TRBV2 and TRBJ1-2; unclear D gene. Germline V gene sequence: CDR1 SNHLY, CDR2 FYNNEI. The V gene lost 2 bases and the J gene lost 4 bases, with 11 bases spanning the gap. The CDR3 runs 14 residues. The CDR3 is CASSERREAYGYTF. CDR3 sequence (DNA): TGTGCCAGCAGTGAAAGAAGGGAGGCCTATGGCTACACCTTC.

The chain joins TRBV30 to TRBJ2-5; TRBD1 might be the D (5 bases). This CDR3 has 10 residues. Germline V lookup: CDR1 GTSNPN, CDR2 SVGIG (reference sequence). With 2 bases removed from V and 12 bases from J, the gap between germline ends came to 10 bases. This CDR3 reads CAWSRQSEYF. CDR3 nucleotides: TGTGCCTGGAGTAGACAGTCGGAGTACTTC.

This clonotype was counted at least ten times. This chain joins TRBV7-8 and TRBJ2-2; tentatively, D is TRBD1 or TRBD2 (5 bases each). Germline V gives CDR1 SGHVS, CDR2 FQNEAQ. This CDR3 has 17 residues. V lost 5 bases and J 2 bases, leaving 18 bases between the germline ends. CDR3 protein: CASSLPQWGSNTGELFF. The CDR3 DNA reads as TGTGCCAGCAGCCTCCCCCAGTGGGGGTCCAACACCGGGGAGCTGTTTTTT.

This clonotype was counted at least ten times. The rearrangement links TRBV6-1 to TRBJ1-1; 7 bases are a match to TRBD1. Per the germline V gene, CDR1 is MNHNS and CDR2 is SASEGT. The V gene end was trimmed by 6 bases and the J gene end by 2 bases; junction bases not matched to a gene: 6. This CDR3 has 14 amino acids. The CDR3 DNA reads TGTGCCAGCAGGTCGGACAGGTTTAACACTGAAGCTTTCTTT. It encodes CASRSDRFNTEAFF.

This clonotype was seen ten or more times. The rearrangement uses TRBV30 and TRBJ2-7; 8 positions agree with TRBD1. Germline trimming cut 5 bases from V and 0 bases from J; bases unmatched to any gene: 6. This CDR3 region has 14 residues. Germline loops: CDR1 GTSNPN, CDR2 SVGIG (reference sequence). The DNA of the CDR3 is TGTGCCTGGGCGGGGACAGGTTTCTCCTACGAGCAGTACTTC. Its translation is CAWAGTGFSYEQYF. The variable domain in full, with the rest retrieved from reference TRBV30 and TRBJ2-7, is SQTIHQWPATLVQPVGSPLSLECTVEGTSNPNLYWYRQAAGRGLQLLFYSVGIGQISSEVPQNLSASRPQDRQFILSSKKLLLSDSGFYLCAWAGTGFSYEQYFGPGTRLTVT.

This clonotype was seen ten or more times. CDR3 nucleotides: TGTGCCAGCTCACCCGGAAACGGGGGCGAGCAGTACTTC. As protein: CASSPGNGGEQYF. V usage is TRBV18 and J usage is TRBJ2-7; the D gene is possibly TRBD2 (6 bases). The germline gives CDR1 KGHSH, CDR2 LQKENI. The V end lost 3 bases, the J end lost 6 bases, and 12 bases lay between the germline ends. The CDR3 loop spans 13 amino acids.

Ten or more counts support this clonotype. The rearrangement joins TRBV27 to TRBJ2-2; 11 positions agree with TRBD2. This CDR3 spans 15 amino acids. The trim removed 7 bases at V and 0 bases at J, leaving 1 base unmatched. Germline V gene lookup returns CDR1 MNHEY and CDR2 SMNVEV (reference sequence). CDR3 DNA sequence: TGTGCCAGCAAGGGACTAGCGGCGAACACCGGGGAGCTGTTTTTT. Amino acids: CASKGLAANTGELFF.

Ten or more counts support this clonotype. The chain carries TRBV6-5 and TRBJ2-7; D unclear. This CDR3 is 14 amino acids long. Germline V lookup: CDR1 MNHEY, CDR2 SVGAGI. V was clipped by 0 bases and J by 2 bases, with 8 bases between them. The DNA for the CDR3 is TGTGCCAGCAGTTACTCGCTGCCTACCTACGAGCAGTACTTC. It specifies CASSYSLPTYEQYF.

This clonotype was seen many times. The genes are TRBV2 and TRBJ2-7, with D maybe TRBD1 (5 bases). The CDR3 sequence is 14 residues long. V was shortened by 7 bases and J by 1 base, with 14 bases between the two germline ends. The germline V gene has CDR1 SNHLY and CDR2 FYNNEI. The CDR3 region has the DNA TGTGCCAGCAAAGAGGACAACGCATCCTACGAGCAGTACTTC. Protein product: CASKEDNASYEQYF. The full variable domain, in which reference TRBV2 and TRBJ2-7 provide the parts outside the CDR3, is EPEVTQTPSHQVTQMGQEVILRCVPISNHLYFYWYRQILGQKVEFLVSFYNNEISEKSEIFDDQFSVERPDGSNFTLKIRSTKLEDSAMYFCASKEDNASYEQYFGPGTRLTVT.

Points on this clonotype: The conserved phenylalanine or tryptophan normally closing the CDR3 is absent here, so this likely arose from a read error. The V call is TRBV2, the J call TRBJ2-5; D is ambiguous. The CDR3 contains 12 residues. The germline V gene encodes CDR1 SNHLY and CDR2 FYNNEI. As DNA, the CDR3 is TGTGCTAGCAGTGAAGCAGGAGAGACCCAGTACATC. Translation gives CASSEAGETQYI.

In this sample, this clonotype turned up many times. The rearrangement links TRBV20-1 to TRBJ2-5; 7 bases map to TRBD1. V shed 0 bases, J shed 1 base, and the junction held 5 bases outside the gene matches. CDR1 and CDR2 (germline): DFQATT, SNEGSKA (reference sequence). The CDR3 has 15 amino acids. CDR3: CSARDPTGTQETQYF. The CDR3 nucleotides read TGCAGTGCTAGAGACCCGACAGGGACCCAAGAGACCCAGTACTTC.

This clonotype was seen ten or more times. The rearrangement uses TRBV4-2 and TRBJ2-2; maybe TRBD2 (5 bases). V was cut by 0 bases and J by 8 bases, with 13 bases left in between. Germline V gene data show CDR1 as LGHNA and CDR2 as YNFKEQ. The CDR3 length is 15 residues. The CDR3 DNA reads TGTGCCAGCAGCCAAGAACCCGGGATAACAGGGGAGCTGTTTTTT. It yields the protein CASSQEPGITGELFF.

This clonotype was recorded at least ten times. In DNA form, the CDR3 reads TGCAGCGTTGAAGGGGACAGGGCCAGATCTGGCTACACCTTC. This encodes CSVEGDRARSGYTF. This rearrangement joins TRBV29-1 to TRBJ1-2; 9 bases map to TRBD1. With V trimmed by 1 base and J by 7 bases, 7 bases remained unmatched. Germline-derived CDR1 and CDR2 are SQVTM and ANQGSEA. There are 14 residues in the CDR3.

In this sample, this clonotype turned up many times. The chain joins TRBV12-3 or TRBV12-4 to TRBJ1-2; D unclear. V dropped 1 base and J dropped 0 bases, with 3 bases sitting between them. This CDR3 contains 13 residues. The CDR3 DNA reads TGTGCCAGCAGTTTAGAAGCTAACTATGGCTACACCTTC. Translating gives CASSLEANYGYTF.

This clonotype was found a few times. The chain couples TRBV19 to TRBJ1-5; a possible D gene is TRBD1 (5 bases). The CDR3 consists of 16 residues. The germline V gene has CDR1 LNHDA and CDR2 SQIVND (reference sequence). V lost 6 bases, J lost 0 bases, and 15 bases lay in between. The CDR3 nucleotides read TGTGCCAGTAGGCGCCAGACAGCTAATAGCAATCAGCCCCAGCATTTT. It yields the protein CASRRQTANSNQPQHF. Variable domain in full (rest from reference TRBV19 and TRBJ1-5): DGGITQSPKYLFRKEGQNVTLSCEQNLNHDAMYWYRQDPGQGLRLIYYSQIVNDFQKGDIAEGYSVSREKKESFPLTVTSAQKNPTAFYLCASRRQTANSNQPQHFGDGTRLSIL.

Ten or more counts support this clonotype. The V gene is TRBV24-1, the J gene TRBJ2-2; TRBD2 matches 10 bases. CDR3 length: 16 residues. The ends lost 3 bases at V and 1 base at J; junction bases unmatched: 1. CDR1 and CDR2 from the germline V gene are KGHDR and SFDVKD. CDR3 residues: CATSDRTSGNTGELFF. The CDR3 region has the DNA TGTGCCACCAGTGATCGGACTAGCGGGAACACCGGGGAGCTGTTTTTT.

This clonotype has just one count. The J gene is TRBJ2-5, the V gene TRBV28; 9 bases agree with TRBD2. Germline V lookup: CDR1 MDHEN, CDR2 SYDVKM. This CDR3 spans 15 amino acids. V gave up 4 bases and J gave up 5 bases; unmatched junction bases: 8. CDR3 DNA: TGTGCCAGCAGTTCGAGACGCGGGGGGGCTGAGACCCAGTACTTC. This codes for CASSSRRGGAETQYF. The full variable domain, with the rest looked up from reference TRBV28 and TRBJ2-5, is DVKVTQSSRYLVKRTGEKVFLECVQDMDHENMFWYRQDPGLGLRLIYFSYDVKMKEKGDIPEGYSVSREKKERFSLILESASTNQTSMYLCASSSRRGGAETQYFGPGTRLLVL.

This clonotype was detected ten times or more. This chain connects TRBV6-5 to TRBJ1-2; 9 bases match TRBD1. V shed 5 bases, J shed 13 bases, and the junction held 8 bases outside the gene matches. The CDR3 runs to 12 residues. The V gene's germline CDR1 is MNHEY and CDR2 SVGAGI. CDR3 residues: CASSRDRESCTF. The CDR3 DNA reads as TGTGCCAGCAGTAGGGACAGGGAAAGTTGCACCTTC.

The sample holds a few counts of this clonotype. The J gene is TRBJ2-7, the V gene TRBV12-3 or TRBV12-4; D is unclear. The CDR3 spans 14 residues. V was cut by 6 bases and J by 5 bases, with 17 bases left in between. The CDR3 DNA follows: TGTGCCAGCAGCCCCCTTGGGGTCTTGGACGAGCAGTACTTC. Its translation is CASSPLGVLDEQYF.